The 21 T cell receptor beta chains listed next were all sequenced from one sample in a study of T cell responses to AZD1222 COVID-19 vaccine. Data came from immunoSEQ multiplex PCR; TCRdb stores just in-frame clones and leaves some out. This sample carries over 150,000 clones, around 94% of them seen once, and the ten largest clones take more than 9%. Sequences were derived from peripheral blood, sampled on day 0 of AZD1222 vaccination. The origin of the receptors is an adult in good health.

The CDR3, as DNA: TGTGCCTGGAGTGCCTCGAGACAGGCGTCCGGTGGCTACACCTTC. Translating gives CAWSASRQASGGYTF. The chain recombines TRBV30 with TRBJ1-2; D might be TRBD1 (6 bases). This CDR3 has 15 residues. Per germline, CDR1 GTSNPN and CDR2 SVGIG (reference sequence). Trimming cost V 1 base and J 7 bases, with 19 bases left between them.

The CDR3 loop reads CATSRDRAGPYGYTF. The CDR3 DNA follows: TGTGCCACCAGCAGAGATCGGGCAGGGCCCTATGGCTACACCTTC. The V and J genes are TRBV15 and TRBJ1-2; perhaps TRBD1 as D (5 bases). The CDR3 totals 15 residues. Trimming cost V 0 bases and J 4 bases, with 12 bases left between them. Germline CDR1 reads LNHNV; CDR2 reads YYDKDF (reference sequence).

The chain has TRBV10-3 and TRBJ2-6, with D unresolved. The CDR3 totals 12 residues. Germline-derived CDR1 and CDR2 are ENHRY and SYGVKD. With 6 bases removed from V and 0 bases from J, the gap between germline ends came to 0 bases. The CDR3 loop is CAISSGANVLTF. Here the CDR3 DNA reads TGTGCCATCAGCTCTGGGGCCAACGTCCTGACTTTC.

The chain couples TRBV7-8 to TRBJ2-1; TRBD2 agrees at 9 bases. Per germline, CDR1 SGHVS and CDR2 FQNEAQ. The length of the CDR3 is 14 residues. V trimming: 1 base; J trimming: 8 bases; junction bases outside the gene matches: 3. The CDR3 DNA sequence: TGTGCCAGCAGCTTAGGGACTAGCGCCCATGAGCAGTTCTTC. Translating gives CASSLGTSAHEQFF.

The V and J genes are TRBV6-6 and TRBJ1-2, with unresolved D. V was cut by 2 bases and J by 12 bases, with 13 bases left in between. CDR1 and CDR2 from the germline V gene are MNHNY and SVGAGI (reference sequence). The CDR3 totals 12 residues. The CDR3 nucleotides are TGTGCCAGCAGTTACGAGGGTAGAGCCCACACCTTC. This sequence encodes CASSYEGRAHTF.

The gene calls are TRBV20-1 and TRBJ1-1; D call uncertain. Germline values: CDR1 DFQATT, CDR2 SNEGSKA (reference sequence). Deletions cut 3 bases from V and 7 bases from J, with 15 bases between. This CDR3 comprises 13 residues. CDR3 coding DNA: TGCAGTGCTAGTCCCCAACTACTGCTTGAAGCTTTCTTT. This gives the protein CSASPQLLLEAFF.

The gene calls are TRBV10-2 and TRBJ2-7; D ambiguous. Trimming left V 4 bases short and J 6 bases short, with 7 bases between. The CDR3 covers 11 residues. CDR1 is WSHSY, CDR2 SAAADI, per germline. CDR3 in DNA: TGCGCCAGCAGTGGACCTTTCGAGCAGTACTTC. This sequence encodes CASSGPFEQYF.

J is TRBJ2-1 and V is TRBV25-1; TRBD2 matches at 12 bases. V lost 0 bases to trimming and J lost 5 bases; unmatched junction nucleotides: 8. Germline CDR1 and CDR2: MGHDK and SYGVNS. The CDR3 contains 18 residues. This CDR3 reads CASSEYYRLAGANNEQFF. In DNA form, the CDR3 reads TGTGCCAGCAGTGAATATTATAGACTAGCGGGAGCAAACAATGAGCAGTTCTTC. The full variable domain, its missing parts supplied by reference TRBV25-1 and TRBJ2-1, is EADIYQTPRYLVIGTGKKITLECSQTMGHDKMYWYQQDPGMELHLIHYSYGVNSTEKGDLSSESTVSRIRTEHFPLTLESARPSHTSQYLCASSEYYRLAGANNEQFFGPGTRLTVL.

This sequence joins TRBV5-1 and TRBJ1-2, with D unclear. V was cut by 3 bases and J by 2 bases, with 11 bases left in between. The CDR3 is made up of 14 amino acids. Germline assignment: CDR1 SGHRS and CDR2 YFSETQ. CDR3 residues: CASSSFGVNYGYTF. The CDR3 DNA is TGCGCCAGCAGCTCCTTTGGGGTAAACTATGGCTACACCTTC.

V is TRBV3-1 (or the pseudogene TRBV3-2) and J is TRBJ1-2, with 11 nucleotides matching TRBD1. CDR1 is LGHDT and CDR2 is YNNKEL in the germline V gene (reference sequence). Trimming cost V 5 bases and J 4 bases; bases outside gene matches: 6. CDR3 size: 15 residues. The CDR3: CASSNMGTGGYGYTF. CDR3 DNA: TGTGCCAGCAGCAACATGGGGACAGGGGGCTATGGCTACACCTTC.

The rearrangement uses TRBV11-2 and TRBJ1-5; D not certain. Germline V CDR1 and CDR2: SGHAT, FQNNGV. The CDR3 is made up of 13 amino acids. Trimming removed 0 bases from V and 4 bases from J, with 4 bases in between. The CDR3 DNA follows: TGTGCCAGCAGCTTAGAGCGAAATCAGCCCCAGCATTTT. It is translated as CASSLERNQPQHF.

As for this clone: Other DNA sequences from this sample encode an identical CDR3 as well. V gene TRBV12-3 or TRBV12-4 combines with J gene TRBJ1-5; no firm D call. Trimming shortened V by 2 bases and J by 6 bases, and 8 bases separated the two germline ends. This CDR3 region has 13 residues. CDR3: CASSLKGGQPQHF. For the CDR3, the DNA is TGTGCCAGCAGTTTAAAGGGAGGTCAGCCCCAGCATTTT.

The chain carries TRBV10-1 and TRBJ2-7, with D perhaps assigned TRBD1 or TRBD2 (5 bases each). CDR1 is WNHNN and CDR2 is SYGVQD in the germline V gene (reference sequence). The CDR3 has 16 amino acids. Trimming removed 6 bases at V and 7 bases at J, with 25 bases between. The CDR3 region is CASRDGDPPRFREQYV. In nucleotides, the CDR3 is TGCGCCAGCAGGGATGGGGACCCCCCGCGGTTTCGTGAGCAGTACGTC.

This clone was found a few times. CDR3 DNA sequence: TGTGCCAGTCGAGCGGGCGGCTCCTATAATTCACCCCTCCACTTT. It specifies CASRAGGSYNSPLHF. The chain uses TRBV28 and TRBJ1-6; D gene uncertain. The CDR3 is 15 amino acids. The germline gives CDR1 MDHEN, CDR2 SYDVKM. V was clipped by 9 bases and J by 0 bases, with 12 bases between them.

The chain links TRBV19 to TRBJ1-2, with 7 bases lining up with TRBD1. J lost 4 bases, V lost 7 bases, and 6 bases had no gene match. CDR1 is LNHDA, CDR2 SQIVND, per germline (reference sequence). The CDR3 consists of 13 residues. CDR3 DNA sequence: TGTGCCAGTAATGAGTACAGGGGCTATGGCTACACCTTC. It translates to CASNEYRGYGYTF.

The chain is built from TRBV6-6 and TRBJ1-2; the D is unclear. This CDR3 spans 14 amino acids. The V gene lost 6 bases and the J gene lost 0 bases, with 11 bases spanning the gap. Per germline, CDR1 MNHNY and CDR2 SVGAGI (reference sequence). The DNA of the CDR3 is TGTGCCAGCAGCTGGCAGGAAGCTAACTATGGCTACACCTTC. This gives the protein CASSWQEANYGYTF.

This clone was seen a single time. The chain combines TRBV7-2 with TRBJ2-3; TRBD2 aligns across 8 bases. This CDR3 is built from 14 residues. CDR1 and CDR2 (germline): SGHTA, FQGNSA. V lost 3 bases to trimming and J lost 3 bases; unmatched junction nucleotides: 2. CDR3 residues: CASSFSGVTDTQYF. Here the CDR3 DNA reads TGTGCCAGCAGCTTTAGCGGGGTTACAGATACGCAGTATTTT.

This sequence joins TRBV5-1 and TRBJ1-1, with 8 nucleotides matching TRBD1. The ends lost 0 bases at V and 8 bases at J; junction bases unmatched: 9. The CDR3 runs to 15 residues. Germline CDR1 and CDR2: SGHRS and YFSETQ. The CDR3 loop is CASSLDGRGLGEAFF. The CDR3 DNA sequence: TGCGCCAGCAGCTTGGATGGCAGGGGGCTCGGCGAAGCTTTCTTT. The variable domain in full, completed from reference TRBV5-1 and TRBJ1-1, reads KAGVTQTPRYLIKTRGQQVTLSCSPISGHRSVSWYQQTPGQGLQFLFEYFSETQRNKGNFPGRFSGRQFSNSRSEMNVSTLELGDSALYLCASSLDGRGLGEAFFGQGTRLTVV.

V is TRBV27 and J is TRBJ1-1; D possibly corresponds to TRBD1 (5 bases). CDR1 is MNHEY and CDR2 is SMNVEV in the germline V gene (reference sequence). Trimming pared 6 bases from V and 0 bases from J, leaving 14 bases between. The CDR3 has 15 residues. The CDR3 DNA follows: TGTGCCAGCAGCCAGTACGTGGACATGAACACTGAAGCTTTCTTT. This translates into CASSQYVDMNTEAFF.

The chain uses TRBV7-9 and TRBJ1-6; D is unclear. CDR3 length: 16 amino acids. CDR1 and CDR2 (germline): SEHNR, FQNEAQ (reference sequence). Trimming removed 6 bases at V and 7 bases at J, with 19 bases between. The CDR3, as DNA: TGTGCCAGCAGTGAAAAAACCGGGCCCCAAAATTCACCCCTCCACTTT. Protein sequence: CASSEKTGPQNSPLHF.

The V call is TRBV4-1, the J call TRBJ1-2, with a weak D call TRBD1 (5 bases). Trimming took off 2 bases at V and 4 bases at J, with 14 bases between the two ends. The CDR3 spans 15 residues. CDR1 MGHRA and CDR2 YSYEKL come from the germline V gene. CDR3 coding DNA: TGCGCCAGCAGCCAATCGTCCGGGGGACCCTATGGCTACACCTTC. Translation: CASSQSSGGPYGYTF.